This TCR beta chain was captured in a study of blood T cell repertoires in COVID-19. Across the study: Sites in the United States, Italy and Spain provided acute and convalescent COVID-19 samples.

The germline V gene has CDR1 SEHNR and CDR2 FQNEAQ (reference sequence). The V and J ends lost 5 bases and 4 bases respectively, with 11 bases between them. This CDR3 region has 13 residues. Data came from immunoSEQ multiplex PCR; TCRdb stores just in-frame clones and leaves some out. This sample has about 120,000 clones, with 75% to 90% found just once. The clonotype originates from a man aged 40-50 years with acute or convalescent COVID-19. Sequenced sample: peripheral blood. V is TRBV7-9 and J is TRBJ1-2; D not certain. The CDR3 reads CASSPGTVYGYTF. For the CDR3, the DNA is TGTGCCAGCAGCCCCGGAACAGTCTATGGCTACACCTTC.